This T cell receptor (beta chain) was captured in a study of identical twins' blood T cells. A previously described protocol, modified, built RNA-based TCR cDNA libraries. The authors' processing: Each donor had about 90,000 to nearly 500,000 clonotypes. TCRdb redid the calling of the 5' RACE reads with MiXCR, one entry per CDR3 protein. None of the V and J calls come from the authors' own analysis; TCRdb made them. The sample lists 350,000 to 400,000 distinct CDR3 sequences, around 30% occurring once. This clonotype was counted only a few times. Its matching antigen is unknown. General study findings and limits: Shared CDR3 clonotype counts tracked mainly the product of cloneset sizes.

The germline V gene has CDR1 MNHNS and CDR2 SASEGT. The ends were cut back, 1 base at V and 3 bases at J, with 9 bases in the middle. The CDR3 runs to 14 residues. This TCR derives from a woman aged 18 to 49 in good health. The rearrangement joins TRBV6-1 to TRBJ1-2; D gene unclear. The sample was PBMCs. In nucleotides, the CDR3 is TGTGCCAGCAGTGAAGGCGAGGAGTACTATGGCTACACCTTC. Translating gives CASSEGEEYYGYTF.